These 32 T cell receptor beta chains were all obtained from the same sample, sequenced in a study of blood T cell repertoires in COVID-19. The protocol was immunoSEQ multiplex PCR, while the TCRdb copy is restricted to in-frame clones and leaves out a portion. There are tens of thousands of clones in the sample; roughly 88% occur only once, and 12% lies in the top ten. Sequenced sample: peripheral blood. Receptors originate from a man in his sixties with active COVID-19.

This chain joins TRBV27 and TRBJ1-1; 11 bases are shared with TRBD1. Germline loops: CDR1 MNHEY, CDR2 SMNVEV (reference sequence). V shed 5 bases, J shed 3 bases, and the junction held 8 bases outside the gene matches. This CDR3 has 16 residues. The CDR3 loop reads CASSTRTGGSDTEAFF. The CDR3 DNA follows: TGTGCCAGCAGTACCCGGACAGGGGGCTCGGACACTGAAGCTTTCTTT.

The genes are TRBV6-5 and TRBJ2-1; TRBD2 matches 7 bases. The germline gives CDR1 MNHEY, CDR2 SVGAGI. V shed 0 bases and J 4 bases; nucleotides not matched to a gene: 3. The CDR3 has 15 residues. The CDR3 bases are TGTGCCAGCAGTTACTCGAAACTAGCGTACAATGAGCAGTTCTTC. As protein: CASSYSKLAYNEQFF.

This chain links TRBV2 with TRBJ2-3; the D gene is possibly TRBD1 (6 bases). The ends were cut back, 4 bases at V and 8 bases at J, with 25 bases in the middle. Germline CDR1 and CDR2: SNHLY and FYNNEI. The CDR3 is 17 amino acids. CDR3: CASSVGPPRGVGGTQYF. The CDR3 DNA follows: TGTGCCAGCAGTGTCGGCCCCCCCAGGGGAGTTGGAGGTACGCAGTATTTT. The entire variable domain, with the rest obtained from reference TRBV2 and TRBJ2-3, is as follows: EPEVTQTPSHQVTQMGQEVILRCVPISNHLYFYWYRQILGQKVEFLVSFYNNEISEKSEIFDDQFSVERPDGSNFTLKIRSTKLEDSAMYFCASSVGPPRGVGGTQYFGPGTRLTVL.

The J gene is TRBJ2-1, the V gene TRBV9, with no clear D. This CDR3 comprises 14 residues. CDR1 SGDLS and CDR2 YYNGEE come from the germline V gene. Trimming stripped 7 bases from V and 0 bases from J, with 11 bases between. CDR3 residues: CASSIEVSYNEQFF. The CDR3 bases are TGTGCCAGCTCCATAGAGGTCTCCTACAATGAGCAGTTCTTC.

The rearrangement links TRBV7-9 to TRBJ2-3; TRBD2 agrees at 11 bases. This CDR3 is built from 17 residues. Germline CDR1 and CDR2: SEHNR and FQNEAQ (reference sequence). Unmatched junction bases numbered 9, after V lost 5 bases and J lost 2 bases. The DNA of the CDR3 is TGTGCCAGCAGCCGTTCCGGGACTAGCGGCAACACAGATACGCAGTATTTT. Translated, it gives CASSRSGTSGNTDTQYF.

The rearrangement links TRBV3-1 (or the pseudogene TRBV3-2) to TRBJ1-3, with D unresolved. V lost 1 base to trimming and J lost 0 bases, with 7 bases between them. The CDR3 extends over 15 amino acids. The germline gives CDR1 LGHDT, CDR2 YNNKEL (reference sequence). The CDR3 bases are TGTGCCAGCAGCCAAGTTGAGCTCTCTGGAAACACCATATATTTT. Translated: CASSQVELSGNTIYF.

The CDR3 region is CASGLGALGGRVDTQYF. As DNA, the CDR3 is TGTGCTAGTGGTTTGGGCGCGTTGGGCGGGAGGGTAGATACGCAGTATTTT. This rearrangement joins TRBV12-5 to TRBJ2-3, with 9 bases fitting TRBD2. Unmatched junction bases numbered 10, after V lost 1 base and J lost 5 bases. Germline loops: CDR1 LGHNT, CDR2 FRNRAP. CDR3 length equals 17 residues.

This chain connects TRBV19 to TRBJ2-2; a weak D match, TRBD2 (5 bases). CDR3 length equals 16 residues. The germline V gene encodes CDR1 LNHDA and CDR2 SQIVND (reference sequence). V was clipped by 4 bases and J by 4 bases, with 16 bases between them. Written as DNA, the CDR3 is TGTGCCAGTAGTACCCCCGGGCGGGTTGGCACCGGGGAGCTGTTTTTT. This codes for CASSTPGRVGTGELFF.

This chain connects TRBV4-1 to TRBJ2-1, with 12 positions matching TRBD2. J was trimmed by 8 bases and V by 4 bases; bases with no gene match: 12. This CDR3 is 17 amino acids long. In germline, CDR1 is MGHRA, CDR2 YSYEKL. DNA of the CDR3: TGCGCCAGCAGCCCTCAGGCCGGGACTAGCGGGTTTGATGAGCAGTTCTTC. Translated, it gives CASSPQAGTSGFDEQFF.

This clone was seen repeatedly, ten times or more. The genes are TRBV28 and TRBJ2-7, with TRBD2 identical over 13 bases. With 6 bases clipped from V and 1 base from J, the junction kept 15 bases outside the gene matches. Germline CDR1 is MDHEN and CDR2 is SYDVKM. The CDR3 consists of 19 residues. The chain's CDR3 is CASSGHPGLAGKESYEQYF. In DNA, the CDR3 is TGTGCCAGCAGCGGGCATCCGGGACTAGCGGGGAAGGAATCCTACGAGCAGTACTTC.

The sample holds a few counts of this clone. The chain has TRBV7-6 and TRBJ2-2, with D hard to call. Germline V lookup: CDR1 SGHVS, CDR2 FNYEAQ. The ends were cut back, 2 bases at V and 5 bases at J, with 24 bases in the middle. The CDR3 is made up of 19 amino acids. CDR3 DNA: TGTGCCAGCAGCTTACGTTACGATAAGACATTCCCCTATACCGGGGAGCTGTTTTTT. Amino acids: CASSLRYDKTFPYTGELFF.

The V and J genes are TRBV14 and TRBJ2-5; tentatively, D is TRBD2 (5 bases). CDR1 and CDR2 from the germline V gene are SGHDN and FVKESK. The CDR3 spans 14 residues. Trimming cost V 2 bases and J 4 bases, with 11 bases left between them. The CDR3 coding sequence is TGTGCCAGCAGCCAATTGGACTTCGGAGAGACCCAGTACTTC. Its protein is CASSQLDFGETQYF. Drawing the rest from reference TRBV14 and TRBJ2-5, the complete variable domain is EAGVTQFPSHSVIEKGQTVTLRCDPISGHDNLYWYRRVMGKEIKFLLHFVKESKQDESGMPNNRFLAERTGGTYSTLKVQPAELEDSGVYFCASSQLDFGETQYFGPGTRLLVL.

This clone has just a few counts. The rearrangement uses TRBV2 and TRBJ1-6; no definite D call. Trimming removed 4 bases from V and 9 bases from J, with 4 bases in between. Germline V gives CDR1 SNHLY, CDR2 FYNNEI. CDR3 length equals 11 residues. CDR3 sequence reads: CASSGSSPLHF. Here the CDR3 DNA reads TGTGCCAGCAGTGGGAGTTCACCCCTCCACTTT.

The chain carries TRBV5-4 and TRBJ1-1; 7 bases line up with TRBD1. Germline loops: CDR1 SGHNT, CDR2 YYREEE (reference sequence). The CDR3 consists of 18 residues. The V segment lost 5 bases and the J segment 0 bases; nucleotides outside the gene matches: 16. CDR3 loop: CASRNPETGTLMNTEAFF. In DNA form, the CDR3 reads TGTGCCAGCAGGAACCCTGAGACAGGGACCCTCATGAACACTGAAGCTTTCTTT. The full variable domain, in which reference TRBV5-4 and TRBJ1-1 provide the parts outside the CDR3, is ETGVTQSPTHLIKTRGQQVTLRCSSQSGHNTVSWYQQALGQGPQFIFQYYREEENGRGNFPPRFSGLQFPNYSSELNVNALELDDSALYLCASRNPETGTLMNTEAFFGQGTRLTVV.

As to this clone: This sample also contains other DNA sequences that code for the same CDR3. The V and J genes are TRBV4-1 and TRBJ2-7; 7 positions match TRBD1. J lost 1 base, V lost 5 bases, and 2 bases had no gene match. CDR1 and CDR2 (germline): MGHRA, YSYEKL. This CDR3 spans 13 amino acids. The CDR3 region is CASSAGGSYEQYF. The CDR3 DNA is TGCGCCAGCAGCGCAGGGGGATCCTACGAGCAGTACTTC.

The chain carries TRBV4-1 and TRBJ2-3, with no clear D. Germline V gene lookup returns CDR1 MGHRA and CDR2 YSYEKL. V was cut by 3 bases and J by 5 bases, with 6 bases left in between. The CDR3 runs to 12 residues. In DNA form, the CDR3 reads TGCGCCAGCAGCCAGAGGCAAGATACGCAGTATTTT. Translation gives CASSQRQDTQYF.

V and J are TRBV3-1 (or the pseudogene TRBV3-2) and TRBJ2-1; D uncertain. CDR1 and CDR2 (germline): LGHDT, YNNKEL (reference sequence). There are 11 residues in the CDR3. V was clipped by 10 bases and J by 6 bases, with 10 bases between them. As DNA, the CDR3 is TGTGCCACCCTTGAGAGCAATGAGCAGTTCTTC. Translating gives CATLESNEQFF.

The chain is built from TRBV5-1 and TRBJ2-2, with TRBD1 identical over 8 bases. The CDR3 is 15 amino acids. V was clipped by 0 bases and J by 6 bases; unmatched bases: 4. Germline V CDR1 and CDR2: SGHRS, YFSETQ. CDR3 coding DNA: TGCGCCAGCAGCTTGGAACGGACAGGGCCCGGGGAGCTGTTTTTT. As protein: CASSLERTGPGELFF. The full variable domain, rest sourced from reference TRBV5-1 and TRBJ2-2, is KAGVTQTPRYLIKTRGQQVTLSCSPISGHRSVSWYQQTPGQGLQFLFEYFSETQRNKGNFPGRFSGRQFSNSRSEMNVSTLELGDSALYLCASSLERTGPGELFFGEGSRLTVL.

The V gene is TRBV2, the J gene TRBJ2-3; D uncertain. The V end lost 5 bases, the J end lost 6 bases, and 6 bases lay between the germline ends. The CDR3 loop spans 11 amino acids. Per germline, CDR1 SNHLY and CDR2 FYNNEI. The CDR3 coding sequence is TGTGCCAGCAGTCCACTGGATACGCAGTATTTT. Translated: CASSPLDTQYF.

The chain combines TRBV7-2 with TRBJ1-2; D is unresolved. Germline assignment: CDR1 SGHTA and CDR2 FQGNSA. This CDR3 is 15 amino acids long. V shed 6 bases and J shed 3 bases, with 17 bases lying between them. The CDR3: CASSFYTAQDYGYTF. The CDR3 DNA follows: TGTGCCAGCAGTTTTTATACCGCCCAGGACTATGGCTACACCTTC.

The gene calls are TRBV10-3 and TRBJ2-3; the match to TRBD2 covers 15 bases. The CDR3 has 14 residues. From germline, CDR1 is ENHRY and CDR2 SYGVKD. The V and J ends lost 10 bases and 4 bases, in that order; junction bases with no gene match: 3. The chain's CDR3 is CATGLAGGADTQYF. The CDR3, as DNA: TGTGCCACCGGACTAGCGGGAGGGGCAGATACGCAGTATTTT.

This clone was seen only a few times. This chain connects TRBV19 to TRBJ2-2, with D possibly being TRBD2 (5 bases). Trimming removed 0 bases from V and 5 bases from J, with 10 bases in between. Germline lookup yields CDR1 LNHDA and CDR2 SQIVND (reference sequence). The CDR3 runs to 15 residues. The CDR3 DNA sequence: TGTGCCAGTAGTATAGATCTCGAGGGAACCGGGGAGCTGTTTTTT. It is translated as CASSIDLEGTGELFF.

The chain joins TRBV30 to TRBJ2-7; possibly TRBD2 for D (5 bases). Germline V lookup: CDR1 GTSNPN, CDR2 SVGIG (reference sequence). The length of the CDR3 is 13 residues. Trimming removed 8 bases at V and 4 bases at J, with 18 bases between. The CDR3, as DNA: TGTGCCAGCGGCGAGTCTATGGGATACGAGCAGTACTTC. Translated: CASGESMGYEQYF.

V and J are TRBV2 and TRBJ2-3; TRBD1 agrees at 8 bases. The CDR3 consists of 14 residues. Unmatched junction bases numbered 10, after V lost 0 bases and J lost 14 bases. Germline CDR1 reads SNHLY; CDR2 reads FYNNEI. The CDR3 nucleotides read TGTGCCAGCAGTGAAGCAGGGACAGGAATGAGGGGGTATTTT. Its protein product is CASSEAGTGMRGYF.

The chain uses TRBV7-8 and TRBJ2-2; maybe TRBD1 (6 bases). Looked up from germline, CDR1 is SGHVS and CDR2 is FQNEAQ. This CDR3 is 16 amino acids long. The V and J ends lost 4 bases and 1 base respectively, with 13 bases between them. The CDR3 spells CASSSGVRGNTGELFF. The CDR3 DNA follows: TGTGCCAGCAGCTCAGGCGTCAGGGGGAACACCGGGGAGCTGTTTTTT.

This sequence joins TRBV5-4 and TRBJ2-1; the match to TRBD1 covers 8 bases. This CDR3 is built from 13 residues. Looked up from germline, CDR1 is SGHNT and CDR2 is YYREEE (reference sequence). V shed 2 bases, J shed 9 bases, and the junction held 4 bases outside the gene matches. DNA for the CDR3: TGTGCCAGCAGCTTCCAGGGGGCGGGTGAGCAGTTCTTC. Its translation: CASSFQGAGEQFF.

This chain links TRBV19 with TRBJ1-1, with a weak D call TRBD1 (6 bases). V was shortened by 6 bases and J by 1 base, with 15 bases between the two germline ends. Germline V gene lookup returns CDR1 LNHDA and CDR2 SQIVND (reference sequence). The CDR3 runs 15 residues. This chain's CDR3 is CASSRTAPPNTEAFF. CDR3 coding DNA: TGTGCCAGTAGCCGGACAGCGCCTCCGAACACTGAAGCTTTCTTT.

The chain couples TRBV6-1 to TRBJ2-7; 8 positions agree with TRBD1. This CDR3 contains 15 residues. CDR1 is MNHNS and CDR2 is SASEGT in the germline V gene. Losses at the gene ends were 3 bases for V and 1 base for J; bases not matched to a gene: 5. CDR3 residues: CASSEYRGFSYEQYF. As DNA, the CDR3 is TGTGCCAGCAGTGAGTACAGGGGGTTTTCCTACGAGCAGTACTTC.

The rearrangement joins TRBV6-5 to TRBJ1-4, with 8 bases lining up with TRBD1. The CDR3 has 13 residues. Germline trimming cut 7 bases from V and 8 bases from J; bases unmatched to any gene: 6. Per germline, CDR1 MNHEY and CDR2 SVGAGI. CDR3 amino acids: CASTGQGGEKLFF. CDR3 sequence (DNA): TGTGCCAGCACCGGACAGGGAGGAGAAAAACTGTTTTTT.

The chain recombines TRBV6-5 with TRBJ2-7, with 11 bases fitting TRBD2. Trimming cost V 8 bases and J 4 bases; bases outside gene matches: 7. The CDR3 has 14 amino acids. The germline CDR1 and CDR2 sequences are MNHEY and SVGAGI. This CDR3 is CASATSGSFYEQYF. Here the CDR3 DNA reads TGTGCCAGCGCCACTAGCGGGAGTTTTTACGAGCAGTACTTC.

This clone was detected only once. The V call is TRBV7-2, the J call TRBJ1-6; possible D gene TRBD1, 6 bases. The CDR3 covers 14 residues. The germline V gene encodes CDR1 SGHTA and CDR2 FQGNSA. V was shortened by 2 bases and J by 7 bases, with 9 bases between the two germline ends. The chain's CDR3 is CASSLPGENSPLHF. The DNA of the CDR3 is TGTGCCAGCAGCTTACCAGGGGAAAATTCACCCCTCCACTTT.

This clone appeared a single time. The CDR3 DNA reads as TGTGCCAGCAGCTTAGCGCGGGTTGAGAACACCGGGGAGCTGTTTTTT. This encodes CASSLARVENTGELFF. The chain joins TRBV7-8 to TRBJ2-2, with D perhaps TRBD2 (5 bases). Per germline, CDR1 SGHVS and CDR2 FQNEAQ. V lost 0 bases to trimming and J lost 1 base, with 9 bases between them. The CDR3 spans 16 residues.